Listed below are T cell receptor beta chains from one sample, sequenced in a study of OX40 agonist ivuxolimab in advanced cancers. The repertoire was sequenced with immunoSEQ multiplex PCR; TCRdb's copy has only in-frame clones and lacks some. Here the sample spans under 35,000 clones, around 93% being singletons. Sequenced material: CD4+ or CD8+ T cells sorted from blood, taken in a trial of the OX40 agonist ivuxolimab. The source is an adult with an advanced solid tumor such as melanoma, head and neck, liver or kidney cancer. Each CDR3 is given with its conserved first and last residue. A D gene is named only where the DNA matches it firmly. The listing skips clone size in some rows; elsewhere it reads once, few, many or a size class.

TRBV7-8	-	-	TRBJ2-1	TGTGCCAGCAGCTTATGGGGGGTAGGCAGCCCGAACAATGAGCAGTTCTTC	CASSLWGVGSPNNEQFF
TRBV19	-	-	TRBJ2-7	TGTGCCAGTAGGGTTTGGGATAGCGGCTCCTACGAGCAGTACTTC	CASRVWDSGSYEQYF
TRBV2	TRBD1	-	TRBJ1-2	TGTGCCAGCAGTGAAAATGACAGGGAACGAGCTAACTATGGCTACACCTTC	CASSENDRERANYGYTF
TRBV19	-	-	TRBJ1-1	TGTGCCAGTAGTATAGGGGGAATTGAAGCTTTCTTT	CASSIGGIEAFF
TRBV4-1	-	-	TRBJ2-7	TGCGCCAGCAGCCAAGGATGGGACCCGACCTACGAGCAGTACTTC	CASSQGWDPTYEQYF
TRBV2	-	-	TRBJ2-4	TGTGCCTGCATGGGAGAAGGCAAAAACATTCAGTACTTC	CACMGEGKNIQYF
TRBV15	TRBD2	-	TRBJ2-3	TGTGCCACCAGCAGAGATCTAGCGGGGAGCACAGATACGCAGTATTTT	CATSRDLAGSTDTQYF
TRBV6-5	TRBD2	-	TRBJ2-7	TGTGCCAGCAGTCTTCTAGCGGGAGGGCCCTACGAGCAGTACTTC	CASSLLAGGPYEQYF
TRBV4-3	-	-	TRBJ2-7	TGCGCCAGCAGCCAAGGAGTTGCCGCTTCCTACGAGCAGTACTTC	CASSQGVAASYEQYF
TRBV18	-	once	TRBJ2-5	TGTGCCAGCTCACCATTCTCTCAAGAGACCCAGTACTTC	CASSPFSQETQYF
TRBV28	-	once	TRBJ2-2	TGTGCCAGCAGTTTCGAGGGCAGGTACGGCGGGGAGCTGTTTTTT	CASSFEGRYGGELFF
TRBV29-1	TRBD2	-	TRBJ2-3	TGCAGCGTACTAGCGGGAGAAACAGATACGCAGTATTTT	CSVLAGETDTQYF
TRBV10-3	-	-	TRBJ2-5	TGTGCCATCAGTGAGTCCACTGCGAACGGGGGCCGCGCTGGGGTGACCCAGTACTTC	CAISESTANGGRAGVTQYF
TRBV4-3	-	-	TRBJ2-1	TGCGCCAGCAGCCAAGACGGGGCCTGGAGGGCCGAGCAGTTCTTC	CASSQDGAWRAEQFF
TRBV18	-	once	TRBJ2-5	TGTGCCAGCTCACCACCCGGCCGGGTAGACCAAGAGACCCAGTACTTC	CASSPPGRVDQETQYF
TRBV11-3	-	-	TRBJ2-3	TGTGCCAGCAGCTCCCCGGGGACCGCAGATACGCAGTATTTT	CASSSPGTADTQYF
TRBV5-1	-	-	TRBJ2-7	TGCGCCAGCAGCTTGGCTGGGCTTTACGAGCAGTACTTC	CASSLAGLYEQYF
TRBV10-3	-	-	TRBJ1-3	TGTGCCATGGCTAACGTGGGAGCTGGAAACACCATATATTTT	CAMANVGAGNTIYF
TRBV10-2	-	-	TRBJ2-5	TGCGCCAGCTTCGAGGGGGGGACCCAGTACTTC	CASFEGGTQYF
TRBV27	-	-	TRBJ2-3	TGTGCCAGCAGTTTTTCGGTGGGAGTATGGGCAGATACGCAGTATTTT	CASSFSVGVWADTQYF
TRBV10-2	-	-	TRBJ2-5	TGCGCCAGCAACCGCCAGAGTAGCCAAGAGACCCAGTACTTC	CASNRQSSQETQYF
TRBV27	-	-	TRBJ1-3	TGTGCCAGCAGTCCTCGACTGTCTGGAAACACCATATATTTT	CASSPRLSGNTIYF
TRBV4-3	-	-	TRBJ1-1	TGCGCCAGCAGCCCGGCCGACGGGAACACTGAAGCTTTCTTT	CASSPADGNTEAFF
TRBV19	-	-	TRBJ1-1	TGTGCCAGTAGTACGCAGGGTAGCACTGAAGCTTTCTTT	CASSTQGSTEAFF
TRBV6-5	-	-	TRBJ1-1	TGTGCCAGCAGTTTATCGAGAGGGGGTGGGGCTGAAGCTTTCTTT	CASSLSRGGGAEAFF
TRBV5-4	-	-	TRBJ2-2	TGTGCCAGCAGCTTAGGGGGGACCGGGGAGCTGTTTTTT	CASSLGGTGELFF
TRBV5-1	TRBD2	-	TRBJ2-1	TGCGCCAGCAGCCTAGCGGGAGTACGGAATGAGCAGTTCTTC	CASSLAGVRNEQFF
TRBV19	TRBD1	-	TRBJ1-2	TGTGCCAGTTCTCCCCGATTACAGGGGGCTTCTAACTATGGCTACACCTTC	CASSPRLQGASNYGYTF
TRBV6-5	-	-	TRBJ2-1	TGTGCCAGCAGTTACTCAGCGGGTGCAAACAATGAGCAGTTCTTC	CASSYSAGANNEQFF
TRBV7-8	TRBD2	-	TRBJ2-1	TGTGCCAGCAGCTTGGTGGATAGCGGGAGAGGTGAGCAGTTCTTC	CASSLVDSGRGEQFF
TRBV6-5	-	-	TRBJ2-7	TGTGCCAGCAGCGATCCGGGACGGAACTACGAGCAGTACTTC	CASSDPGRNYEQYF
TRBV5-6	-	-	TRBJ1-1	TGTGCCAGCTTGGTGGGAGTGAACACTGAAGCTTTCTTT	CASLVGVNTEAFF
TRBV29-1	TRBD1	-	TRBJ2-7	TGCAGCGTTCTAACCGGGACAGGGATTGAGCAGTACTTC	CSVLTGTGIEQYF
TRBV5-1	-	-	TRBJ2-1	TGCGCCAGCAGCTGGGGGGGCTATGAGCAGTTCTTC	CASSWGGYEQFF
TRBV7-3	TRBD2	-	TRBJ2-1	TGTGCCAGCAGCCCGCGCGCTAGCGGGAGTGTCTACAATGAGCAGTTCTTC	CASSPRASGSVYNEQFF
TRBV7-9	TRBD1	-	TRBJ2-7	TGTGCCAGCAGCTTGACAGGGTCTCCCGGGGAGCAGTACTTC	CASSLTGSPGEQYF
TRBV10-2	-	-	TRBJ2-7	TGCGCCAGCATGGCGGCTTCCTACGAGCAGTACTTC	CASMAASYEQYF
TRBV2	-	-	TRBJ2-7	TGTGCCAGCAGTTCCTCACGGCAAAGGGGATTCTACGAGCAGTACTTC	CASSSSRQRGFYEQYF
TRBV2	-	-	TRBJ2-7	TGTGCCAGCAGTGAAGGGGCTAGCGCTATCTACGAGCAGTACTTC	CASSEGASAIYEQYF
TRBV5-8	TRBD2	-	TRBJ2-3	TGTGCCAGCAGCCTCGGGACTAGCGGGAGCACAGATACGCAGTATTTT	CASSLGTSGSTDTQYF
TRBV7-3	TRBD2	-	TRBJ2-1	TGTGCCAGCAGCTTAGGGACTAGCGGGAGTACGAATGAGCAGTTCTTC	CASSLGTSGSTNEQFF
TRBV27	-	-	TRBJ1-1	TGTGCCAGCAGTTTGTACGGAAACACTGAAGCTTTCTTT	CASSLYGNTEAFF
TRBV5-1	TRBD1	-	TRBJ2-7	TGCGCCAGCAGCCTAGGACAGGTGGGGGCCTACGAGCAGTACTTC	CASSLGQVGAYEQYF
TRBV4-2	TRBD2	-	TRBJ2-3	TGTGCCAGCAGCCAAGATGGGGGGGAGGGCCCAGCAGATACGCAGTATTTT	CASSQDGGEGPADTQYF
TRBV19	-	-	TRBJ2-1	TGTGCCAGTAGTATATTCGGGAGTGTCCTAAATGAGCAGTTCTTC	CASSIFGSVLNEQFF
TRBV9	-	-	TRBJ2-5	TGTGCCAGCAGCGAGGGGGATGGAGAGACCCAGTACTTC	CASSEGDGETQYF
TRBV30	-	-	TRBJ2-5	TGTGCCTGGAGTGTACTTCGGGAACCCCAAGAGACCCAGTACTTC	CAWSVLREPQETQYF
TRBV5-1	TRBD2	-	TRBJ2-7	TGCGCCAGCAGCTCGAAAGGGACTAGCGGGAGTGGGTCCGAGCAGTACTTC	CASSSKGTSGSGSEQYF
TRBV27	-	-	TRBJ2-7	TGTGCCAGCAGTTCGTCCTACGAGCAGTACTTC	CASSSSYEQYF
TRBV10-3	-	-	TRBJ2-6	TGTGCCGCCGAGGAAGGGGGCTCTGGGGCCAACGTCCTGACTTTC	CAAEEGGSGANVLTF
TRBV29-1	TRBD2	-	TRBJ2-7	TGCAGCGTTCAATCTGGGACTAGACGCGAGCAGTACTTC	CSVQSGTRREQYF
TRBV7-3	TRBD2	-	TRBJ2-3	TGTGCCAGCAGCCCTACTAGCGGGAGGGCAGATACGCAGTATTTT	CASSPTSGRADTQYF
TRBV19	TRBD2	-	TRBJ2-1	TGTGCCAGTAGTTGGACTAGCGGCAATGAGCAGTTCTTC	CASSWTSGNEQFF
TRBV9	TRBD2	-	TRBJ2-1	TGTGCCAGCAGCCCTAGGACTAGCGGGAGTACAGGCAGTGAGCAGTTCTTC	CASSPRTSGSTGSEQFF
TRBV9	-	once	TRBJ2-7	TGTGCCAGCAGCGTAGGTGGCCGCGGCTACGAGCAGTACTTC	CASSVGGRGYEQYF
TRBV7-6	-	-	TRBJ2-7	TGTGCCAGCACCCAGGGCACCTTAAACTCCTACGAGCAGTACTTC	CASTQGTLNSYEQYF
TRBV6-5	TRBD1	-	TRBJ1-5	TGTGCCAGCAGCGGGGTCCGGGACAGAGATCAGCCCCAGCATTTT	CASSGVRDRDQPQHF
TRBV30	TRBD1	-	TRBJ2-7	TGTGCCTGGATGAGTTTGGGACAGGGGATTTCCTACGAGCAGTACTTC	CAWMSLGQGISYEQYF
TRBV19	-	-	TRBJ2-7	TGTGCCAGTAGTGCAGCGGCTGTCTATGAGCAGTACTTC	CASSAAAVYEQYF